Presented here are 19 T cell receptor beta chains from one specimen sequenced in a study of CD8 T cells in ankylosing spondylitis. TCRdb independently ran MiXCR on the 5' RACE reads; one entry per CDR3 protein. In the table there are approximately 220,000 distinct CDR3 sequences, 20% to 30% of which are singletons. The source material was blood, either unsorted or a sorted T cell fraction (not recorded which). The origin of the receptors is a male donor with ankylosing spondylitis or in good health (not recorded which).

The CDR3 sequence: CSGSSGSGQETQYF. The CDR3 coding sequence is TGCAGTGGATCTTCGGGGTCGGGGCAAGAGACCCAGTACTTC. J is TRBJ2-5 and V is TRBV20-1; D possibly corresponds to TRBD2 (5 bases). V dropped 7 bases and J dropped 2 bases, with 17 bases sitting between them. CDR1 DFQATT and CDR2 SNEGSKA come from the germline V gene (reference sequence). The CDR3 totals 14 residues.

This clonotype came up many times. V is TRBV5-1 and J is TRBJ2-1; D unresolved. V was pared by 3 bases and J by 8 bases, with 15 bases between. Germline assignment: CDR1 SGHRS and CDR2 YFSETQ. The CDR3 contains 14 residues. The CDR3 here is CASSSDPTSHEQFF. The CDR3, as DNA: TGCGCCAGCAGCTCGGACCCGACCTCCCATGAGCAGTTCTTC.

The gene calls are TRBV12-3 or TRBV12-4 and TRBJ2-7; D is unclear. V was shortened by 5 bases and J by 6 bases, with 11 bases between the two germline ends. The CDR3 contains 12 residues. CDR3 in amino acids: CASSRPRGEQYF. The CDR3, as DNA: TGTGCCAGCAGTCGCCCCCGTGGCGAGCAGTACTTC.

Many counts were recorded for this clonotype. The CDR3 region has the DNA TGCAGTGCTACCGACAGGGTTGGAGCGGGGGGCACAGATACGCAGTATTTT. Protein sequence: CSATDRVGAGGTDTQYF. The chain links TRBV20-1 to TRBJ2-3, with a weak D call TRBD2 (8 bases). Trimming stripped 4 bases from V and 1 base from J, with 21 bases between. This CDR3 spans 17 amino acids. Germline V gene lookup returns CDR1 DFQATT and CDR2 SNEGSKA (reference sequence).

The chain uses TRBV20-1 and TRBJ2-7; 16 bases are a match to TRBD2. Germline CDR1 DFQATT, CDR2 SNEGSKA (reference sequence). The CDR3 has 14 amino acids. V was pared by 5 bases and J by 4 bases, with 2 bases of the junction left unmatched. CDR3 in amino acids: CSALGLAGGYEQYF. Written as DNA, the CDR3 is TGCAGTGCTCTGGGACTAGCGGGAGGGTACGAGCAGTACTTC.

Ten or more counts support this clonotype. The CDR3 reads CASSLFAQVSNEQFF. DNA for the CDR3: TGTGCCAGCAGCTTGTTCGCACAGGTATCCAATGAGCAGTTCTTC. J is TRBJ2-1 and V is TRBV5-5, with D tentatively TRBD1 (5 bases). The CDR3 sequence is 15 residues long. Trimming removed 1 base at V and 6 bases at J, with 14 bases between. CDR1 is SGHKS and CDR2 is YYEKEE in the germline V gene (reference sequence).

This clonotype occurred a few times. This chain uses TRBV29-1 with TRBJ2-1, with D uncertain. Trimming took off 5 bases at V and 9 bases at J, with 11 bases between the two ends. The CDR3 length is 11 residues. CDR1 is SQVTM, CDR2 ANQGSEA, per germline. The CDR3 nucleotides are TGCAGCGTTACGGGCGCTAGTGAGCAGTTCTTC. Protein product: CSVTGASEQFF.

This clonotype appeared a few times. CDR3 in DNA: TGTGCCAGCAGCCAAAGCTGGGCAGGGGTTATTTCACCCCTCCACTTT. It codes for CASSQSWAGVISPLHF. The chain employs TRBV3-1 and TRBJ1-6, with D tentatively TRBD1 (6 bases). This CDR3 comprises 16 residues. With 2 bases removed from V and 9 bases from J, the gap between germline ends came to 17 bases. Germline lookup yields CDR1 LGHDT and CDR2 YNNKEL (reference sequence).

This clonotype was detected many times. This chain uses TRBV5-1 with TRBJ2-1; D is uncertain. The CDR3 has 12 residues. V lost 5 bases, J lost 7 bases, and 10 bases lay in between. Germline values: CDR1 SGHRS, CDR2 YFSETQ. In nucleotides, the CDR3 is TGCGCCAGCAGTCCGACCACTAATGAGCAGTTCTTC. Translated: CASSPTTNEQFF.

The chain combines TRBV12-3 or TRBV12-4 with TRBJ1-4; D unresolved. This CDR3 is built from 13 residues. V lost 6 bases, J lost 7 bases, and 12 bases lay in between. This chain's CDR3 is CASSRQAGEKLFF. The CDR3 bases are TGTGCCAGCAGCCGCCAAGCAGGTGAAAAACTGTTTTTT.

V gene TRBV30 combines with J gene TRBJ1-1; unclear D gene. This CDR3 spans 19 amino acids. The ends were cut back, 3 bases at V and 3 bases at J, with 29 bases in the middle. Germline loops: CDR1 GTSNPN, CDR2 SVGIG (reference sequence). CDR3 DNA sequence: TGTGCCTGGAGGGGTTTCACGAAACCGGTGAGGGTGGGTGACACTGAAGCTTTCTTT. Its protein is CAWRGFTKPVRVGDTEAFF.

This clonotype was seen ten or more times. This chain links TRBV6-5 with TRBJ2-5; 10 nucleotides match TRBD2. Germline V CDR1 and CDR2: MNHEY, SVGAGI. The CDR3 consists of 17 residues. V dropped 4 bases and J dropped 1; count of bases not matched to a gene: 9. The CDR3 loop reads CASSSWNGLAVQETQYF. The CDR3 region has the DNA TGTGCCAGCAGTTCATGGAACGGACTAGCGGTCCAAGAGACCCAGTACTTC.

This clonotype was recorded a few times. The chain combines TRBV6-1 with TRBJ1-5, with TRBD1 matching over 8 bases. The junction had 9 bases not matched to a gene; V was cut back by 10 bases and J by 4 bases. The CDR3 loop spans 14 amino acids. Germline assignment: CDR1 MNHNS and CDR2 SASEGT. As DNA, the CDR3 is TGTGCCACTGGACAGGGCATCGGGAATCAGCCCCAGCATTTT. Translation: CATGQGIGNQPQHF.

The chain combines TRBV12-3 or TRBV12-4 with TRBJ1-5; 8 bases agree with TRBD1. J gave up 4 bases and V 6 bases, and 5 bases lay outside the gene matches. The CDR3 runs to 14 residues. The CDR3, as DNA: TGTGCCAGCAGCATGGGACAGGCTAATCAGCCCCAGCATTTT. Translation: CASSMGQANQPQHF.

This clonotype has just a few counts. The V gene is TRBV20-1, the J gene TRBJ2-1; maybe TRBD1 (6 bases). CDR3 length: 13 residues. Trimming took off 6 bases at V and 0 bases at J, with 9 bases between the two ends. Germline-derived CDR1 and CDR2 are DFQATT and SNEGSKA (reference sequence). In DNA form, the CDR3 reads TGCAGTGCCCCAGGGGTCTCCTACAATGAGCAGTTCTTC. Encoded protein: CSAPGVSYNEQFF.

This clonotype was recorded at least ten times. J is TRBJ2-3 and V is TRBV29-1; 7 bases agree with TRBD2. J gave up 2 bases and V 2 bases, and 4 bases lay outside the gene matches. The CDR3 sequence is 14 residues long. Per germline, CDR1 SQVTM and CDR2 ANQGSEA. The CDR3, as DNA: TGCAGCGTTGAACCCAGCGGGGACACAGATACGCAGTATTTT. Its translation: CSVEPSGDTDTQYF.

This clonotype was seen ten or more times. CDR3 DNA: TGTGCCAGCAGCTTAGTCACTAGCGGGGGGTCGCGCTCCTACAATGAGCAGTTCTTC. Translation: CASSLVTSGGSRSYNEQFF. The rearrangement uses TRBV5-6 and TRBJ2-1; 12 nucleotides line up with TRBD2. The CDR3 consists of 19 residues. From germline, CDR1 is SGHDT and CDR2 YYEEEE. The V segment lost 2 bases and the J segment 0 bases; nucleotides outside the gene matches: 9.

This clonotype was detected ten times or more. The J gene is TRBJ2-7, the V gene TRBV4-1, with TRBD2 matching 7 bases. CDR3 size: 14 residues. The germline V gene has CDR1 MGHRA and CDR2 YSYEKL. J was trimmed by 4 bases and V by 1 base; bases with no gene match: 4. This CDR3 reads CASSQAGGGYEQYF. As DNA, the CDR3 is TGCGCCAGCAGCCAAGCTGGGGGAGGGTACGAGCAGTACTTC.

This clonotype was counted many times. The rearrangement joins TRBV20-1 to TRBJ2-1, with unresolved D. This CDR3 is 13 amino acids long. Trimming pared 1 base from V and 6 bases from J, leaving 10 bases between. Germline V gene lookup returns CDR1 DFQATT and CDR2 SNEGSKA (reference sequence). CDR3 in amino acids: CSARVSWANEQFF. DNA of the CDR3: TGCAGTGCTAGAGTCTCGTGGGCCAATGAGCAGTTCTTC.